This is a list of T cell receptor beta chains from one sample in a study of cytomegalovirus exposure and HLA in healthy donors. Only in-frame clones appear in the TCRdb table, and some are missing; sequencing was by immunoSEQ multiplex PCR. This table holds around 150,000 clones, roughly 77% found once. Sequences were obtained from PBMCs. The receptors originated from a young man in good health. Both conserved end residues are part of each CDR3. A D gene is named only where the DNA matches it firmly. Size values are once, few and many counts, or a class for expanded clones, and some rows have none.

J gene: TRBJ1-1; clone size: NA; V gene: TRBV5-6; D gene: NA; CDR3 protein: CASSLQLALNTEAFF; CDR3 DNA: TGTGCCAGCAGCTTACAGCTGGCCTTGAACACTGAAGCTTTCTTT
J gene: TRBJ2-7; clone size: NA; V gene: TRBV15; D gene: NA; CDR3 protein: CATSRFQGGGPYEQYF; CDR3 DNA: TGTGCCACCAGCAGATTCCAAGGGGGGGGACCATACGAGCAGTACTTC
J gene: TRBJ2-7; clone size: once; V gene: TRBV7-9; D gene: NA; CDR3 protein: CASSFLVSSYEQYF; CDR3 DNA: TGTGCCAGCAGCTTTTTAGTATCTTCCTACGAGCAGTACTTC
J gene: TRBJ2-3; clone size: NA; V gene: TRBV7-7; D gene: TRBD1; CDR3 protein: CASSPYRQGGTDTQYF; CDR3 DNA: TGTGCTAGCAGCCCCTACCGACAGGGAGGCACAGATACGCAGTATTTT
J gene: TRBJ1-5; clone size: NA; V gene: TRBV27; D gene: TRBD1; CDR3 protein: CASSLVGDRGRKDQPQHF; CDR3 DNA: TGTGCCAGCAGTTTAGTTGGGGACAGGGGGCGAAAGGATCAGCCCCAGCATTTT
J gene: TRBJ2-5; clone size: NA; V gene: TRBV6-1; D gene: TRBD1; CDR3 protein: CASSAGTGGRFSETQYF; CDR3 DNA: TGTGCCAGCAGTGCCGGGACAGGGGGCAGGTTTTCAGAGACCCAGTACTTC
J gene: TRBJ1-4; clone size: NA; V gene: TRBV18; D gene: NA; CDR3 protein: CASSPELTNEKLFF; CDR3 DNA: TGTGCCAGCTCACCAGAGCTAACTAATGAAAAACTGTTTTTT
J gene: TRBJ1-1; clone size: NA; V gene: TRBV13; D gene: NA; CDR3 protein: CASSLRGFTEAFF; CDR3 DNA: TGTGCCAGCAGCTTACGTGGCTTCACTGAAGCTTTCTTT
J gene: TRBJ2-1; clone size: NA; V gene: TRBV13; D gene: NA; CDR3 protein: CASSPKPVLREQFF; CDR3 DNA: TGTGCCAGCAGCCCGAAACCGGTCCTGCGCGAGCAGTTCTTC
J gene: TRBJ2-7; clone size: NA; V gene: TRBV28; D gene: NA; CDR3 protein: CASSLTGTSYEQYF; CDR3 DNA: TGTGCCAGCAGTTTAACAGGGACGTCCTACGAGCAGTACTTC
J gene: TRBJ1-2; clone size: NA; V gene: TRBV6-5; D gene: TRBD1; CDR3 protein: CASRQTGESYGYTF; CDR3 DNA: TGTGCCAGCAGACAGACAGGGGAAAGCTATGGCTACACCTTC
J gene: TRBJ2-1; clone size: NA; V gene: TRBV28; D gene: TRBD2; CDR3 protein: CASSLGGLAYNEQFF; CDR3 DNA: TGTGCCAGCTCCCTCGGGGGACTAGCCTACAATGAGCAGTTCTTC
J gene: TRBJ1-5; clone size: NA; V gene: TRBV19; D gene: NA; CDR3 protein: CASRFAAGQPQHF; CDR3 DNA: TGTGCCAGTAGGTTTGCGGCCGGGCAGCCCCAGCATTTT
J gene: TRBJ2-1; clone size: NA; V gene: TRBV11-2; D gene: TRBD1; CDR3 protein: CASRYGQGGIYNEQFF; CDR3 DNA: TGTGCCAGCAGATATGGACAGGGGGGAATCTACAATGAGCAGTTCTTC
J gene: TRBJ1-2; clone size: NA; V gene: TRBV5-6; D gene: NA; CDR3 protein: CASSRDSSYGYTF; CDR3 DNA: TGTGCCAGCAGCCGTGACAGTTCCTATGGCTACACCTTC
J gene: TRBJ2-7; clone size: NA; V gene: TRBV7-9; D gene: NA; CDR3 protein: CASSLAPGDEQYF; CDR3 DNA: TGTGCCAGCAGCTTAGCACCAGGCGACGAGCAGTACTTC
J gene: TRBJ2-7; clone size: large; V gene: TRBV2; D gene: TRBD1; CDR3 protein: CAIQVRGRGYEQYF; CDR3 DNA: TGTGCCATACAAGTCAGGGGGCGCGGGTACGAGCAGTACTTC
J gene: TRBJ1-3; clone size: few; V gene: TRBV18; D gene: NA; CDR3 protein: CASSLGQGNTIYF; CDR3 DNA: TGTGCCAGCTCACTCGGACAGGGAAACACCATATATTTT
J gene: TRBJ2-1; clone size: NA; V gene: TRBV6-6; D gene: NA; CDR3 protein: CASSFRPPGYNEQFF; CDR3 DNA: TGTGCCAGCAGTTTCCGGCCCCCGGGCTACAATGAGCAGTTCTTC
J gene: TRBJ2-7; clone size: NA; V gene: TRBV18; D gene: NA; CDR3 protein: CASSRDYEQYF; CDR3 DNA: TGTGCCAGCTCGCGCGACTACGAGCAGTACTTC
J gene: TRBJ2-7; clone size: once; V gene: TRBV15; D gene: TRBD2; CDR3 protein: CATQPGLAVYEQYF; CDR3 DNA: TGTGCCACCCAACCGGGACTAGCGGTCTACGAGCAGTACTTC
J gene: TRBJ2-7; clone size: NA; V gene: TRBV4-1; D gene: TRBD2; CDR3 protein: CASSQEGVAGSSYEQYF; CDR3 DNA: TGCGCCAGCAGCCAAGAAGGGGTAGCGGGGAGCTCCTACGAGCAGTACTTC
J gene: TRBJ2-7; clone size: NA; V gene: TRBV5-1; D gene: TRBD1; CDR3 protein: CASSLGDRYEQYF; CDR3 DNA: TGCGCCAGCAGCTTGGGGGACAGATACGAGCAGTACTTC
J gene: TRBJ2-7; clone size: NA; V gene: TRBV7-9; D gene: TRBD1; CDR3 protein: CASSQPGTGVYEQYF; CDR3 DNA: TGTGCCAGCAGCCAACCCGGGACAGGGGTCTACGAGCAGTACTTC
J gene: TRBJ2-4; clone size: NA; V gene: TRBV6-5; D gene: NA; CDR3 protein: CASSYKWGRDIQYF; CDR3 DNA: TGTGCCAGCAGTTACAAGTGGGGCCGGGACATTCAGTACTTC
J gene: TRBJ1-2; clone size: few; V gene: TRBV10-3; D gene: TRBD1; CDR3 protein: CATGTGPNYGYTF; CDR3 DNA: TGTGCCACTGGGACAGGACCAAACTATGGCTACACCTTC
J gene: TRBJ2-3; clone size: NA; V gene: TRBV5-1; D gene: NA; CDR3 protein: CASSIQGTDTQYF; CDR3 DNA: TGCGCCAGCAGTATACAGGGCACAGATACGCAGTATTTT
J gene: TRBJ2-1; clone size: NA; V gene: TRBV27; D gene: NA; CDR3 protein: CASTWGQTGPYNEQFF; CDR3 DNA: TGTGCCAGCACCTGGGGCCAGACAGGACCCTACAATGAGCAGTTCTTC
J gene: TRBJ2-1; clone size: NA; V gene: TRBV5-1; D gene: NA; CDR3 protein: CASSPSLANEQFF; CDR3 DNA: TGCGCCAGCAGCCCCTCGTTAGCCAATGAGCAGTTCTTC
J gene: TRBJ2-2; clone size: NA; V gene: TRBV27; D gene: NA; CDR3 protein: CASREGSNTGELFF; CDR3 DNA: TGTGCCAGCAGGGAGGGATCGAACACCGGGGAGCTGTTTTTT
J gene: TRBJ2-7; clone size: NA; V gene: TRBV11-2; D gene: NA; CDR3 protein: CASSLEALSYEQYF; CDR3 DNA: TGTGCCAGCAGCTTGGAGGCCCTCTCCTACGAGCAGTACTTC
J gene: TRBJ2-1; clone size: NA; V gene: TRBV7-6; D gene: TRBD2; CDR3 protein: CASSLSGLAGVEQFF; CDR3 DNA: TGTGCCAGCAGCTTATCTGGACTAGCGGGAGTTGAGCAGTTCTTC
J gene: TRBJ1-2; clone size: NA; V gene: TRBV5-1; D gene: NA; CDR3 protein: CASSPGGQPYGYTF; CDR3 DNA: TGCGCCAGCAGCCCCGGCGGACAGCCCTATGGCTACACCTTC
J gene: TRBJ1-4; clone size: NA; V gene: TRBV6-4; D gene: NA; CDR3 protein: CAPQPRATNEKLFF; CDR3 DNA: TGTGCCCCTCAACCCCGAGCAACTAATGAAAAACTGTTTTTT
J gene: TRBJ2-5; clone size: NA; V gene: TRBV11-3; D gene: TRBD1; CDR3 protein: CASSSPRGTGKTQYF; CDR3 DNA: TGTGCCAGCAGCTCCCCCCGCGGGACAGGGAAGACCCAGTACTTC
J gene: TRBJ2-3; clone size: NA; V gene: TRBV7-2; D gene: NA; CDR3 protein: CASGGSTDTQYF; CDR3 DNA: TGTGCCAGTGGCGGGAGCACAGATACGCAGTATTTT
J gene: TRBJ2-5; clone size: once; V gene: TRBV25-1; D gene: NA; CDR3 protein: CASSDGAGVVVRETQYF; CDR3 DNA: TGTGCCAGCAGTGATGGGGCAGGGGTGGTGGTGAGAGAGACCCAGTACTTC
J gene: TRBJ2-2; clone size: NA; V gene: TRBV7-8; D gene: TRBD2; CDR3 protein: CASSFKREAGTGELFF; CDR3 DNA: TGTGCCAGCAGCTTCAAGCGGGAGGCCGGGACCGGGGAGCTGTTTTTT
J gene: TRBJ2-7; clone size: NA; V gene: TRBV6-5; D gene: TRBD2; CDR3 protein: CASSLGAGGRGQYF; CDR3 DNA: TGTGCCAGCAGTTTAGGAGCGGGGGGGCGGGGGCAGTACTTC
J gene: TRBJ2-5; clone size: NA; V gene: TRBV7-3; D gene: NA; CDR3 protein: CASSPRPRGETQYF; CDR3 DNA: TGTGCCAGCAGCCCCCGACCTAGGGGAGAGACCCAGTACTTC
J gene: TRBJ2-7; clone size: NA; V gene: TRBV9; D gene: TRBD2; CDR3 protein: CASSGRTSGNSYEQYF; CDR3 DNA: TGTGCCAGCAGCGGTCGGACTAGCGGGAACTCCTACGAGCAGTACTTC
J gene: TRBJ1-5; clone size: once; V gene: TRBV29-1; D gene: NA; CDR3 protein: CSVYTTGSNQPQHF; CDR3 DNA: TGCAGCGTTTATACCACAGGGTCCAATCAGCCCCAGCATTTT
J gene: TRBJ2-3; clone size: few; V gene: TRBV30; D gene: NA; CDR3 protein: CAWSVGVTDTQYF; CDR3 DNA: TGTGCCTGGAGTGTAGGGGTGACAGATACGCAGTATTTT
J gene: TRBJ2-1; clone size: NA; V gene: TRBV29-1; D gene: NA; CDR3 protein: CSVELVALSDEQFF; CDR3 DNA: TGCAGCGTTGAACTGGTCGCCCTTAGTGATGAGCAGTTCTTC
J gene: TRBJ2-2; clone size: NA; V gene: TRBV29-1; D gene: TRBD1; CDR3 protein: CSVRGLGGELFF; CDR3 DNA: TGCAGCGTCAGGGGGCTGGGCGGGGAGCTGTTTTTT
J gene: TRBJ2-3; clone size: NA; V gene: TRBV5-4; D gene: TRBD2; CDR3 protein: CASSFPSGMNTQYF; CDR3 DNA: TGTGCCAGCAGCTTCCCTAGCGGCATGAATACGCAGTATTTT
J gene: TRBJ1-1; clone size: NA; V gene: TRBV30; D gene: NA; CDR3 protein: CAWETGNTEAFF; CDR3 DNA: TGTGCCTGGGAGACAGGGAACACTGAAGCTTTCTTT
J gene: TRBJ2-3; clone size: few; V gene: TRBV6-5; D gene: TRBD1; CDR3 protein: CASMPGQGVYTQYF; CDR3 DNA: TGTGCCAGCATGCCGGGACAGGGAGTGTATACGCAGTATTTT
J gene: TRBJ1-5; clone size: NA; V gene: TRBV30; D gene: NA; CDR3 protein: CAWSVATDQPQHF; CDR3 DNA: TGTGCCTGGAGTGTCGCCACAGATCAGCCCCAGCATTTT
J gene: TRBJ1-2; clone size: NA; V gene: TRBV6-1; D gene: NA; CDR3 protein: CASSGGQFLLVYGYTF; CDR3 DNA: TGTGCCAGCAGTGGTGGACAGTTCCTGCTGGTATATGGCTACACCTTC
J gene: TRBJ2-1; clone size: NA; V gene: TRBV7-3; D gene: NA; CDR3 protein: CASSLNLEGLNEQFF; CDR3 DNA: TGTGCCAGCAGCTTAAATCTAGAGGGTCTCAATGAGCAGTTCTTC
J gene: TRBJ2-3; clone size: NA; V gene: TRBV15; D gene: NA; CDR3 protein: CATSRRAPSTDTQYF; CDR3 DNA: TGTGCCACCAGCAGGAGGGCTCCGAGCACAGATACGCAGTATTTT
J gene: TRBJ2-3; clone size: NA; V gene: TRBV7-9; D gene: TRBD2; CDR3 protein: CSSSLREVADTQYF; CDR3 DNA: TGTTCCAGCAGCTTACGGGAGGTGGCAGATACGCAGTATTTT
J gene: TRBJ2-3; clone size: NA; V gene: TRBV7-9; D gene: NA; CDR3 protein: CASSLVGQGDTQYF; CDR3 DNA: TGTGCCAGCAGCTTAGTGGGGCAGGGAGATACGCAGTATTTT
J gene: TRBJ2-3; clone size: NA; V gene: TRBV5-1; D gene: NA; CDR3 protein: CASSPSLGRTDTQYF; CDR3 DNA: TGCGCCAGCAGCCCCAGTCTTGGCCGCACAGATACGCAGTATTTT